This TCR beta chain is from a study of T cells after yellow fever vaccination. Template switching with 5'RACE generated the TCR cDNA and added a universal primer site and UMIs. A single record per CDR3 protein comes from TCRdb applying MiXCR to the 5' RACE reads. Of approximately 300,000 distinct CDR3 sequences detected, around 11% appear once; the ten largest clones hold 3.3%. Germline lookup yields CDR1 SGDLS and CDR2 YYNGEE. CDR3 length equals 16 residues. V lost 3 bases and J lost 0; bases outside the gene matches: 3. The source material was CD4+ T cells sorted from PBMCs, sampled 45 days after the yellow fever booster vaccination. The receptor's source is a man between 18 and 35 years old who received the YFV17D yellow fever vaccine. V is TRBV9 and J is TRBJ1-2; TRBD1 matches at 12 bases. The CDR3 here is CASSGDRGRPNYGYTF. The CDR3 nucleotides read TGTGCCAGCAGCGGGGACAGGGGGCGACCTAACTATGGCTACACCTTC.